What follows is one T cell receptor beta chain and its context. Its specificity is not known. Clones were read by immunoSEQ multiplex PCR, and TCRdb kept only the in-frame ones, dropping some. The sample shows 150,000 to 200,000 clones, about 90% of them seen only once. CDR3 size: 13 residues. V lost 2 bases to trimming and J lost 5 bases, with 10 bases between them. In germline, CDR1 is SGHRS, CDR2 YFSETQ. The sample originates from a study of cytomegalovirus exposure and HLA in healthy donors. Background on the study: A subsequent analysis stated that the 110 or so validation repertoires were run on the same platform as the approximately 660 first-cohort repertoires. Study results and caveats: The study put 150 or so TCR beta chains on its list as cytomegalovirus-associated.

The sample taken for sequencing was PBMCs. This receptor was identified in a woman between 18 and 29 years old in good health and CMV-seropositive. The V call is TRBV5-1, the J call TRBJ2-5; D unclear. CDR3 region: CASSLLVEETQYF. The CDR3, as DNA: TGCGCCAGCAGCTTATTAGTCGAGGAGACCCAGTACTTC.